This T cell receptor (beta chain) was sequenced in a study of OX40 agonist ivuxolimab in advanced cancers. In the study overall: Given to patients was ivuxolimab, an agonistic anti-OX40 (CD134) antibody. Patients received ivuxolimab, an intravenous treatment, every 2 weeks at 0.01 to 10 mg/kg. Partial responses, seen in three patients, involved one hepatocellular carcinoma and two cutaneous melanomas. Notes on the study in general: Averaged across samples, CD8+ T cells carried more expanded clones than CD4+ did.

This clone was counted a few times. Its antigen is currently unknown. Method: immunoSEQ multiplex PCR; TCRdb's copy keeps in-frame clones and lacks some. The data contain roughly 100,000 clones, roughly nine tenths of them singletons. Germline loops: CDR1 SGHRS, CDR2 YFSETQ. V lost 4 bases, J lost 4 bases, and 14 bases lay in between. The CDR3 runs to 14 residues. The sequence was collected from an adult with an advanced solid tumor such as melanoma, head and neck, liver or kidney cancer. The source material was CD4+ or CD8+ T cells sorted from blood, sampled in a trial of the OX40 agonist ivuxolimab. The chain employs TRBV5-1 and TRBJ1-1; TRBD1 might be the D (6 bases). The CDR3 reads CASSVDSPSTEAFF. The CDR3 coding sequence is TGCGCCAGCAGCGTGGACAGTCCCAGCACTGAAGCTTTCTTT.